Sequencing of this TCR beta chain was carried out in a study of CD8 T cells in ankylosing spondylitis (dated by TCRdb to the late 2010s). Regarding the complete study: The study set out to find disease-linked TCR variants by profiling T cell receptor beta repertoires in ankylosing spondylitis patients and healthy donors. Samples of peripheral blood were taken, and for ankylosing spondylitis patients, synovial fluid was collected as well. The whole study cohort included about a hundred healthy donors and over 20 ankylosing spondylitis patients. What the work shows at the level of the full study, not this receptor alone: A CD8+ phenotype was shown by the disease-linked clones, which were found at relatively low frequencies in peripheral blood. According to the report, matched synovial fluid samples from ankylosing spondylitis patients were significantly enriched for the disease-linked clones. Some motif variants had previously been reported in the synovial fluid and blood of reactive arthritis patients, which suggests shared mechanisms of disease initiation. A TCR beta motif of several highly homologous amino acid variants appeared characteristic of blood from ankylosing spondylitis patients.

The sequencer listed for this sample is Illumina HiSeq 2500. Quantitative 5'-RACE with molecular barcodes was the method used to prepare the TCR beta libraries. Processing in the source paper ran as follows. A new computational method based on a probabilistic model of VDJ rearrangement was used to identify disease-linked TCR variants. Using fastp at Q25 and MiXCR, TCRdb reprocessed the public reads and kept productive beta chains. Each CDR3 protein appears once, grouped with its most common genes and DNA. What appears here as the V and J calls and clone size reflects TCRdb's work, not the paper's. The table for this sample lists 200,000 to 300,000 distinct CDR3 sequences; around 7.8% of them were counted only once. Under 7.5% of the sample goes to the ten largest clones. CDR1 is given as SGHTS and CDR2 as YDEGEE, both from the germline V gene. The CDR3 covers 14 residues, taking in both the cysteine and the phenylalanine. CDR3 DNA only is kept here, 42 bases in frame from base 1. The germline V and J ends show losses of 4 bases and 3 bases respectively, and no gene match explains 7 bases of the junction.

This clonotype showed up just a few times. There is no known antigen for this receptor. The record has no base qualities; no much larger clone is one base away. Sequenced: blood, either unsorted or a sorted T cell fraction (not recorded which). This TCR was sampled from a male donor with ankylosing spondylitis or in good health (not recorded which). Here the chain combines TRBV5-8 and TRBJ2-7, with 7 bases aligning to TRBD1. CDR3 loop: CASSPKTGFYEQYF. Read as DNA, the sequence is TGTGCCAGCAGCCCCAAGACAGGGTTCTACGAGCAGTACTTC.